This is a list of T cell receptor beta chains from one sample in a study of blood T cell repertoires in COVID-19. Here immunoSEQ multiplex PCR was the method, and the copy in TCRdb shows in-frame clones only, minus some. The profile shows roughly 380,000 clones, roughly 84% of them singletons. Sequencing was done on a sample of PBMCs or T cells enriched from blood (not recorded which). The receptors derive from a woman between 25 and 40 years old who had recovered from COVID-19. Each CDR3 is given with its conserved first and last residue. Only some rows state a clone size, as once, few, many or a class for expanded clones.

>.|TRBJ1-1|TRBV19
CASSPGEGTEAFF
>.|TRBJ2-2|TRBV5-4
CASSSGLAVSGELFF
>.|TRBJ1-3|TRBV11-2
CASSLHGGVSGNTIYF
>.|TRBJ2-2|TRBV27
CASSPNPGTAGELFF
>.|TRBJ1-5|TRBV3-1/TRBV3-2
CASSPRDRDQPQHF
>.|TRBJ2-2|TRBV11-1
CASSLAVAGELFF
>once|TRBJ2-2|TRBV5-5
CASSLTGNTGELFF
>.|TRBJ2-7|TRBV4-1
CASSQDSGGYYEQYF
>.|TRBJ2-7|TRBV27
CASSLSRGPGYEQYF
>.|TRBJ1-4|TRBV5-4
CASSLSRDATNEKLFF
>.|TRBJ1-2|TRBV20-1
CSARTGYGYTF
>.|TRBJ2-2|TRBV7-9
CASSATGIETGELFF
>.|TRBJ2-1|TRBV7-9
CASSSDARGPNEQFF
>.|TRBJ2-7|TRBV27
CASSPRDRDGGLYEQYF
>.|TRBJ1-4|TRBV9
CASSARGDTSSTNEKLFF
>.|TRBJ2-3|TRBV6-1
CASSDWQTSTDTQYF
>.|TRBJ1-6|TRBV14
CATEQGKRNSPLHF
>.|TRBJ1-2|TRBV19
CASTPEGRNYGYTF
>few|TRBJ1-1|TRBV4-1
CASSQASDTEAFF
>.|TRBJ1-6|TRBV4-1
CASSRGQGAGSPLHF
>.|TRBJ2-1|TRBV5-4
CASSSMETSGVFAEQFF
>.|TRBJ1-4|TRBV7-6
CASSRDRANEKLFF
>.|TRBJ2-7|TRBV28
CASTGEGYEQYF
>.|TRBJ2-2|TRBV24-1
CATSDLGRGSNTGELFF
>.|TRBJ2-5|TRBV4-1
CASSPSTSGRETQYF
>.|TRBJ1-1|TRBV2
CASTAGGNTEAFF
>.|TRBJ1-5|TRBV27
CASRPSGTAFSNQPQHF
>.|TRBJ2-1|TRBV11-3
CASSLGGGASYNEQFF
>.|TRBJ2-1|TRBV6-1
CASSDSAGGVPYNEQFF
>.|TRBJ2-1|TRBV11-3
CASSSAARTDYNEQFF
>.|TRBJ1-4|TRBV30
CAWSGRVNEKLFF
>.|TRBJ1-2|TRBV6-5
CASSLAGSSRHGYTF
>.|TRBJ2-2|TRBV7-8
CASSLPRQGENTGELFF
>.|TRBJ1-1|TRBV14
CASSQRAGKDTEAFF
>.|TRBJ2-3|TRBV14
CASSHRVVQVRTDTQYF
>once|TRBJ2-7|TRBV3-1/TRBV3-2
CASSQVDREQYF
>.|TRBJ1-6|TRBV27
CASSSAGYTTYNSPLHF
>.|TRBJ2-3|TRBV18
CASSPGTARGTQYF
>.|TRBJ2-7|TRBV3-1/TRBV3-2
CASSQLAGEGEQYF
>.|TRBJ1-5|TRBV9
CASSAQGWDQPQHF
>.|TRBJ1-2|TRBV10-3
CAISEGTGQGYTF
>.|TRBJ2-7|TRBV28
CASSLPIGGREQYF
>once|TRBJ2-7|TRBV19
CASSIEDTHYEQYF
>few|TRBJ2-7|TRBV28
CAWGHTREQYF
>.|TRBJ2-5|TRBV11-2
CASSLVRTSGPWYF
>.|TRBJ1-1|TRBV2
CASSEPGQGTEAFF
>.|TRBJ2-1|TRBV18
CASSPGGRAGEQFF
>.|TRBJ2-7|TRBV15
CATSRVRFSRLGGHEQYF
>.|TRBJ1-5|TRBV12-3/TRBV12-4
CASSLGGAQPQHF
>.|TRBJ1-6|TRBV5-1
CASRPAGTGNSPLHF
>.|TRBJ2-7|TRBV15
CATSIRIGTGTYEQYF
>.|TRBJ2-1|TRBV27
CASMWDSSYNEQFF
>.|TRBJ2-5|TRBV5-1
CASSSQGWLQETQYF